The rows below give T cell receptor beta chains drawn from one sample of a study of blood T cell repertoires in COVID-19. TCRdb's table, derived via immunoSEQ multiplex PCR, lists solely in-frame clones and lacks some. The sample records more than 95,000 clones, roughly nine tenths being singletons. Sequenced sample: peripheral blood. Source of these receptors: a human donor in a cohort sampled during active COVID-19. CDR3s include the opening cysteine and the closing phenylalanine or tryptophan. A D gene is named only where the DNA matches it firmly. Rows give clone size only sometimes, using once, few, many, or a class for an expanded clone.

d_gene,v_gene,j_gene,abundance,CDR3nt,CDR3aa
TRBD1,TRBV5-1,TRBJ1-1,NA,TGCGCCAGCAGCTTCCAGACAGGGATCGACACTGAAGCTTTCTTT,CASSFQTGIDTEAFF
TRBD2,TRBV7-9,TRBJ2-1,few,TGTGCCAGCAGCTGGACTAGGGACAATGAGCAGTTCTTC,CASSWTRDNEQFF
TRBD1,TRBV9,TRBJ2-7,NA,TGTGCCAGCAGCCCCGGGACAGGGGTCTACGAGCAGTACTTC,CASSPGTGVYEQYF
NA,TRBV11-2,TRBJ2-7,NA,TGTGCCAGCAGCTTAGATTACGGGGGACCCTCCGAGCAGTACTTC,CASSLDYGGPSEQYF
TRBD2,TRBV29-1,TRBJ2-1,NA,TGCAGCGTTGGCCAAAGCGGGATGAGTGAGCAGTTCTTC,CSVGQSGMSEQFF
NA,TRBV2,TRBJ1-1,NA,TGTGCCAGCAGGTACGAGCGGTTGAACACTGAAGCTTTCTTT,CASRYERLNTEAFF
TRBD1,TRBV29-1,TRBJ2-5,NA,TGCAGCGTTGTGGGGGCAGGGGGCGGGGAGACCCAGTACTTC,CSVVGAGGGETQYF
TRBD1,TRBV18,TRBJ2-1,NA,TGTGCCAGCTCACCAGACAGGGGGCGGGTGGACAATGAGCAGTTCTTC,CASSPDRGRVDNEQFF
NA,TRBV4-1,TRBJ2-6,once,TGCGCCAGCAGCCAAGGGAGCTCTGGGGCCAACGTCCTGACTTTC,CASSQGSSGANVLTF
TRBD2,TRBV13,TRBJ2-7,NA,TGTGCCAGCAGCCCCAGCGGGAGGGCTATCTCCTACGAGCAGTACTTC,CASSPSGRAISYEQYF
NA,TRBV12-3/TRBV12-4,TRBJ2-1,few,TGTGCCAGCAGTAAAGCCGCCTACAATGAGCAGTTCTTC,CASSKAAYNEQFF
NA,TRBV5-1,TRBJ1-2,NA,TGCGCCAGCTGCCCGAACAGGGCGAGCTATGGCTACACCTTC,CASCPNRASYGYTF
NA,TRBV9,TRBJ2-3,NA,TGTGCCAGCAGCGTGCTCTCCTTGGGCGCAGATACGCAGTATTTT,CASSVLSLGADTQYF
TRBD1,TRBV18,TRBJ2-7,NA,TGTGCCAGCTCACGGGACAGCTACGAGCAGTACTTC,CASSRDSYEQYF
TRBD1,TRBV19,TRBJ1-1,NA,TGTGCCAGTAGTATATCCGCAGGGGGCACTGAAGCTTTCTTT,CASSISAGGTEAFF
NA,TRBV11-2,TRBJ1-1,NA,TGTGCCAGCAGCTCCCCAGCGGGGACCCCGAACACTGAAGCTTTCTTT,CASSSPAGTPNTEAFF
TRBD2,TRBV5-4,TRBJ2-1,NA,TGTGCCAGCAGCGGCCTTAGCGGGGGGGCCAATGAGCAGTTCTTC,CASSGLSGGANEQFF
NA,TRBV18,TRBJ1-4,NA,TGTGCCAGCTCACCACTGGGTCGGGTTGAAAAACTGTTTTTT,CASSPLGRVEKLFF
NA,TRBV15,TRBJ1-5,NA,TGTGCCACCAGCAGAGATGGGGAGCACTTCAATCAGCCCCAGCATTTT,CATSRDGEHFNQPQHF
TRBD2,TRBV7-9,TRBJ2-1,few,TGTGCCAGCAGAACCCGCGCGGGAGGGCCGTCTAATGAGCAGTTCTTC,CASRTRAGGPSNEQFF
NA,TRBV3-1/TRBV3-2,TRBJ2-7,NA,TGTGCCAGCAGCCAAGTTGGAGGGTACGAGCAGTACTTC,CASSQVGGYEQYF
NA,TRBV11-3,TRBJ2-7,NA,TGTGCCAGCAGCCAGATGACAGGCCAAGGGTACGAGCAGTACTTC,CASSQMTGQGYEQYF
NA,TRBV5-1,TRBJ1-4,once,TGCGCCAGCAGCTTGGTGTATAGATTATCAACTAATGAAAAACTGTTTTTT,CASSLVYRLSTNEKLFF
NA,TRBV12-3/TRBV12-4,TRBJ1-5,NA,TGTGCCAGCAGTCCGCGCGGGGCAACCCAGCATTTT,CASSPRGATQHF
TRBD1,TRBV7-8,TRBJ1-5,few,TGTGCCAGCAGCCCATCGCGGACAGGGGACAATCAGCCCCAGCATTTT,CASSPSRTGDNQPQHF
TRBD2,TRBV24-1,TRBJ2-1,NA,TGTGCCACCAGTGATTCGAAGGGACTAGCGGGAGCTTACAATGAGCAGTTCTTC,CATSDSKGLAGAYNEQFF
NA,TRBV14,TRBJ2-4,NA,TGTGCCAGCAGCCGAGGGGTTTTCACTAGCCGGCACATTCAGTACTTC,CASSRGVFTSRHIQYF
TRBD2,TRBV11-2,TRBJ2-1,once,TGTGCCAGCAGCTCCCCCGGGGGGGGTGTTTATGAGCAGTTCTTC,CASSSPGGGVYEQFF
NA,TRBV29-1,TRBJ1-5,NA,TGCAGCGTATCAGGGGCTGGGCAGCCCCAGCATTTT,CSVSGAGQPQHF
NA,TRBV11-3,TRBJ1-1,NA,TGTGCCAGCAGCTCTAACGACAGGCAAGAAGCTTTCTTT,CASSSNDRQEAFF
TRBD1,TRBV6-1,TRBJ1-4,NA,TGTGCCAGCAGTGAGCTACAGGGGGCATGGGAAAAACTGTTTTTT,CASSELQGAWEKLFF
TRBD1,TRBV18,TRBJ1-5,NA,TGTGCCAGCTCGGAACAGGGGGAAAGCAATCAGCCCCAGCATTTT,CASSEQGESNQPQHF
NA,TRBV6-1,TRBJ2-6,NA,TGTGCCAGCAGTGAAGCCCCCCCGGGCTCTGGGGCCAACGTCCTGACTTTC,CASSEAPPGSGANVLTF
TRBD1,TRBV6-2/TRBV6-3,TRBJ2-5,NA,TGTGCCAGCAGCCTCGGGACAGGGCAACGACTAGTGCACGAGACCCAGTACTTC,CASSLGTGQRLVHETQYF
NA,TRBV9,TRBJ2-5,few,TGTGCCAGGCCCCAGGGAAGAGAGCGGGCCCAGTACTTC,CARPQGRERAQYF
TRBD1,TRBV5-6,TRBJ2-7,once,TGTGCCAGCAGCTTACAGGGGCTCTCGGAGCAGTACTTC,CASSLQGLSEQYF
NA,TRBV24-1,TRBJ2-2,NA,TGTGCCACCAGTGCCCCCCTTTATACCGGGGAGCTGTTTTTT,CATSAPLYTGELFF
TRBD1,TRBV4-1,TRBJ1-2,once,TGCGCCAGCAGCCAGGGGGACAGGGAGTCTAACTATGGCTACACCTTC,CASSQGDRESNYGYTF
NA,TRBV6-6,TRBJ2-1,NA,TGTGCCAGCAGAACCAGACAGGCGAGCTCCTACAATGAGCAGTTCTTC,CASRTRQASSYNEQFF
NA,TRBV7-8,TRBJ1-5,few,TGTGCCAGCAGCTTGACCAGGGGCAATCAGCCCCAGCATTTT,CASSLTRGNQPQHF
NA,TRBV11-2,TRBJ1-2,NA,TGTGCCAGCAGCTTAATGGACAGCCACTATGGCTACACCTTC,CASSLMDSHYGYTF
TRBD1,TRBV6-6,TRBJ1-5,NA,TGTGCCAGCAGTTACCGGTCCGGGACAGAAAATCAGCCCCAGCATTTT,CASSYRSGTENQPQHF
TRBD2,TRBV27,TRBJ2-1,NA,TGTGCCAGCAGAGGACTAGCGGCCGCGGATGAGCAGTTCTTC,CASRGLAAADEQFF
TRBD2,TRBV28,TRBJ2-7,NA,TGTGCCAGCAGTTTGAGGGCGGGAGGTTCCTACGAGCAGTACTTC,CASSLRAGGSYEQYF
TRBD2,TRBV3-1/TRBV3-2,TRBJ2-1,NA,TGTGCCAGCAGCCAAGATTGGGGGGGTGAGCAGTTCTTC,CASSQDWGGEQFF
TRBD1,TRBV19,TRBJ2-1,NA,TGTGCCAGTAGTATACACCGAATGACAGGGGGCGCGGGAAATGAGCAGTTCTTC,CASSIHRMTGGAGNEQFF
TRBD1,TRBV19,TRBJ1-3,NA,TGTGCCAGTAGTCCCCGGACAGGGGGCGGAAACACCATATATTTT,CASSPRTGGGNTIYF
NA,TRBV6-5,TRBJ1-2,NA,TGTGCCAGCAGTTACGCCGACAGGACTTCCTATGGCTACACCTTC,CASSYADRTSYGYTF
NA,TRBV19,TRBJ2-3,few,TGTGCCAGTAGATGGGAGGCCCGCACAGATACGCAGTATTTT,CASRWEARTDTQYF
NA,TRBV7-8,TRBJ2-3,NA,TGTGCCAGCAGCTTAGCGGGAGTTGTCACAGATACGCAGTATTTT,CASSLAGVVTDTQYF
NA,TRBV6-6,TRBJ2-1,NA,TGTGCCAGCAGTTACGCGGGACAGCCCTCCTACAATGAGCAGTTCTTC,CASSYAGQPSYNEQFF
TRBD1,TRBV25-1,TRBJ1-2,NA,TGTGCCAGCAGTGTACAGGGGGGTAGGGGCTACACCTTC,CASSVQGGRGYTF
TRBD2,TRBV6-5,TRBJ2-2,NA,TGTGCCAGCAATCGGCGGGAGGACACCGGGGAGCTGTTTTTT,CASNRREDTGELFF
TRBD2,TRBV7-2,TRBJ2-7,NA,TGTGCCAGCAGCCCGACTAGCCTCCGGGAGCAGTACTTC,CASSPTSLREQYF
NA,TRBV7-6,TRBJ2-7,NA,TGTGCCAGCAGCTTAAGGGGGACCGGACTTACCAGCTCCTACGAGCAGTACTTC,CASSLRGTGLTSSYEQYF